The clone carrying this TCR beta chain was observed at least ten times. Unique molecular identifiers featured in how the TCRbeta library was prepared. TCRdb re-analysed the PCR reads in MiXCR, keeping a single row per CDR3 protein. Here the sample spans about 190,000 distinct CDR3 sequences, about 6.8% being singletons. These data are taken from a study of T-cell reconstitution after alpha-beta-depleted transplantation in children. CDR3 length: 16 residues. The trim removed 5 bases at V and 9 bases at J, leaving 16 bases unmatched. In germline, CDR1 is DFQATT, CDR2 SNEGSKA (reference sequence). The clonotype originates from a human donor who donated a stem cell graft to a child with Wiskott-Aldrich syndrome. This specimen was PBMCs from the stem cell graft donor, taken from the stem cell graft. The V call is TRBV20-1, the J call TRBJ1-6, with 7 bases fitting TRBD1. The CDR3 DNA reads as TGCAGTGCTGGACCGACAGGGATCCGGGGAGGTTCACCCCTCCACTTT. Its translation: CSAGPTGIRGGSPLHF.